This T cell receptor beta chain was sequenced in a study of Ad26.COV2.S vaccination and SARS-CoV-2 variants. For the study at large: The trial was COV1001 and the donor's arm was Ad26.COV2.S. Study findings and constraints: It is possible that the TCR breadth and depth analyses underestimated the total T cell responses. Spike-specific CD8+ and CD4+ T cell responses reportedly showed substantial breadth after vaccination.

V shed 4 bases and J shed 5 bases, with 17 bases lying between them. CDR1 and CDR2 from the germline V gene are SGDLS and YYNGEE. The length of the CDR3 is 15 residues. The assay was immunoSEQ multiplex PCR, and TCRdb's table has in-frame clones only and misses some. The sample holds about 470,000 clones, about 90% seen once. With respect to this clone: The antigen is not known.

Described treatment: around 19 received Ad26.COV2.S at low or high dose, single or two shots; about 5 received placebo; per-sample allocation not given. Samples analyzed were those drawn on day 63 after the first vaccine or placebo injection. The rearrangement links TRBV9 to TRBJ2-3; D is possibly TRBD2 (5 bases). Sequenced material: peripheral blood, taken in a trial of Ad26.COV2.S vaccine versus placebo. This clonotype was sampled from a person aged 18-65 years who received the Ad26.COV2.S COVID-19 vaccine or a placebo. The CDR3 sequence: CASSTTRASGDTQYF. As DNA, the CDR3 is TGTGCCAGCAGCACCACGAGGGCTAGTGGAGATACGCAGTATTTT.